The 18 T cell receptor beta chains below all came from one sample that was sequenced in a study of vaccination and CD4 T cells after COVID-19. Stated treatment: approximately 9-day PBMC culture with coronavirus spike peptide pools or control peptides (ViraFEST assay). Sequenced with the Oncomine TCR Beta short-read assay was DNA taken from cultured CD4+ T cells. TCRdb reprocessed the PCR reads via MiXCR and lists one record per CDR3 protein. The sample lists 15,000 to 20,000 distinct CDR3 sequences, approximately 45% occurring once. These TCRs are of unknown antigen specificity. The sequences come from CD4+ T cells from blood, cultured in vitro, collected before SARS-CoV-2 vaccination. These receptors were collected from a human donor who had recovered from COVID-19.

This chain uses TRBV19 with TRBJ1-1, with 9 bases matching TRBD1. Looked up from germline, CDR1 is LNHDA and CDR2 is SQIVND (reference sequence). The CDR3 is made up of 13 amino acids. Trimming cost V 9 bases and J 5 bases; bases outside gene matches: 7. The CDR3 here is CASQQGAQTEAFF. The CDR3 DNA is TGTGCCAGCCAACAGGGGGCGCAAACTGAAGCTTTCTTT.

This clonotype was counted only a few times. V usage is TRBV20-1 and J usage is TRBJ1-1, with no clear D. CDR3 length: 15 amino acids. The germline CDR1 and CDR2 sequences are DFQATT and SNEGSKA (reference sequence). Trimming took off 1 base at V and 0 bases at J, with 12 bases between the two ends. CDR3: CSARGNSLMNTEAFF. The CDR3 DNA is TGCAGTGCTAGAGGGAACAGTCTCATGAACACTGAAGCTTTCTTT.

This clonotype has only a few counts. The chain employs TRBV7-9 and TRBJ2-5; D may be TRBD2 (5 bases). The CDR3 runs to 13 residues. Germline CDR1 SEHNR, CDR2 FQNEAQ (reference sequence). V shed 3 bases and J shed 9 bases, with 14 bases lying between them. The CDR3 region has the DNA TGTGCCAGCAGCTTGGACTCGGTCGGGGCCCAGTACTTC. As protein: CASSLDSVGAQYF.

This clonotype was detected a few times. The gene calls are TRBV20-1 and TRBJ2-3, with TRBD1 matching 10 bases. CDR3 length equals 15 residues. V shed 3 bases, J shed 6 bases, and the junction held 9 bases outside the gene matches. Germline CDR1 is DFQATT and CDR2 is SNEGSKA (reference sequence). CDR3 amino acids: CSASPGTGVSDTQYF. The CDR3 DNA reads as TGCAGTGCTAGCCCCGGGACAGGGGTGTCGGATACGCAGTATTTT.

This sequence joins TRBV7-2 and TRBJ2-1; D is possibly TRBD2 (6 bases). Germline values: CDR1 SGHTA, CDR2 FQGNSA. This CDR3 spans 14 amino acids. Trimming removed 2 bases from V and 9 bases from J, with 14 bases in between. CDR3 bases: TGTGCCAGCAGCTTAAAAGGGCAGGGAGGTGAGCAGTTCTTC. It yields the protein CASSLKGQGGEQFF. Variable domain in full (rest from reference TRBV7-2 and TRBJ2-1): GAGVSQSPSNKVTEKGKDVELRCDPISGHTALYWYRQSLGQGLEFLIYFQGNSAPDKSGLPSDRFSAERTGGSVSTLTIQRTQQEDSAVYLCASSLKGQGGEQFFGPGTRLTVL.

This sequence joins TRBV20-1 and TRBJ2-1; a possible D gene is TRBD2 (5 bases). The germline V and J ends were trimmed by 5 bases and 2 bases, with 10 bases remaining between them. The CDR3 is made up of 13 amino acids. Germline-derived CDR1 and CDR2 are DFQATT and SNEGSKA (reference sequence). CDR3 DNA sequence: TGCAGTGCTCGATCCGGGACCTACAATGAGCAGTTCTTC. Protein: CSARSGTYNEQFF.

This clonotype showed up just a few times. The genes are TRBV27 and TRBJ1-5; 8 bases agree with TRBD1. V gave up 5 bases and J gave up 6 bases; unmatched junction bases: 3. The CDR3 runs 13 residues. CDR1 is MNHEY, CDR2 SMNVEV, per germline (reference sequence). Here the CDR3 reads CASSITGGQPQHF. CDR3 in DNA: TGTGCCAGCAGTATAACAGGGGGTCAGCCCCAGCATTTT.

V gene TRBV28 combines with J gene TRBJ2-3, with 7 positions matching TRBD2. After removal of 4 bases from V and 2 bases from J, the junction contained 12 bases not matched to a gene. In germline, CDR1 is MDHEN, CDR2 SYDVKM. CDR3 length equals 17 residues. CDR3 DNA: TGTGCCAGCAGTTCCGCTCGGTCTAGCGGTTACACAGATACGCAGTATTTT. Its translation is CASSSARSSGYTDTQYF.

This clonotype was seen a handful of times. The CDR3 protein is CSARGGPGSSEQYF. CDR3 DNA sequence: TGCAGTGCCCGGGGTGGCCCAGGGTCAAGCGAGCAGTACTTC. The chain employs TRBV20-1 and TRBJ2-7, with D possibly being TRBD1 or TRBD2 (5 bases each). The CDR3 loop spans 14 amino acids. Per the germline V gene, CDR1 is DFQATT and CDR2 is SNEGSKA (reference sequence). The V end lost 6 bases, the J end lost 6 bases, and 21 bases lay between the germline ends.

This clonotype was found a few times. The rearrangement uses TRBV19 and TRBJ2-3, with D tentatively TRBD2 (6 bases). V dropped 4 bases and J dropped 9 bases, with 11 bases sitting between them. This CDR3 has 12 amino acids. CDR1 and CDR2 (germline): LNHDA, SQIVND (reference sequence). The CDR3 is CASSTTLATQYF. The DNA for the CDR3 is TGTGCCAGTAGTACAACACTAGCAACGCAGTATTTT.

The chain links TRBV27 to TRBJ1-6; 8 bases map to TRBD1. This CDR3 is built from 14 residues. Looked up from germline, CDR1 is MNHEY and CDR2 is SMNVEV (reference sequence). With 6 bases clipped from V and 12 bases from J, the junction kept 10 bases outside the gene matches. In nucleotides, the CDR3 is TGTGCCAGCAGGCAACAGGGGGGTTGGGGACCCCTCCACTTT. Translation: CASRQQGGWGPLHF.

J is TRBJ2-1 and V is TRBV15; D not resolved. Trimming pared 0 bases from V and 6 bases from J, leaving 9 bases between. Looked up from germline, CDR1 is LNHNV and CDR2 is YYDKDF (reference sequence). This CDR3 region has 14 residues. The CDR3 loop is CATSRDRVINEQFF. The CDR3 nucleotides read TGTGCCACCAGCAGAGATAGGGTTATCAATGAGCAGTTCTTC.

The rearrangement uses TRBV7-8 and TRBJ2-1; no firm D call. The V and J ends lost 7 bases and 9 bases respectively, with 16 bases between them. This CDR3 comprises 13 residues. Looked up from germline, CDR1 is SGHVS and CDR2 is FQNEAQ. This CDR3 reads CASTSSRGPEQFF. The CDR3 DNA sequence: TGTGCCAGCACCTCCAGTCGTGGCCCTGAGCAGTTCTTC.

The chain joins TRBV27 to TRBJ2-7; D might be TRBD1 or TRBD2, each matching 5 bases. Germline CDR1 is MNHEY and CDR2 is SMNVEV (reference sequence). V gave up 5 bases and J gave up 6 bases, with 17 bases separating them. The CDR3 contains 14 residues. CDR3 loop: CASSTPGPTGEQYF. DNA for the CDR3: TGTGCCAGCAGTACTCCGGGACCGACGGGCGAGCAGTACTTC.

CDR3 region: CASSLGDRRLLAKNIQYF. The CDR3 DNA is TGTGCCAGCAGCTTAGGGGACAGGCGATTACTAGCCAAAAACATTCAGTACTTC. The chain has TRBV7-6 and TRBJ2-4; 8 positions agree with TRBD1. The CDR3 covers 18 residues. Germline-derived CDR1 and CDR2 are SGHVS and FNYEAQ. V shed 1 base and J 0 bases; nucleotides not matched to a gene: 8.

This clonotype has only a few counts. The V call is TRBV27, the J call TRBJ2-5, with TRBD2 identical over 8 bases. The germline V gene encodes CDR1 MNHEY and CDR2 SMNVEV (reference sequence). J gave up 1 base and V 8 bases, and 3 bases lay outside the gene matches. This CDR3 has 13 amino acids. The CDR3 DNA reads as TGTGCCAGCGGAACTAGCGGCCAAGAGACCCAGTACTTC. Its protein is CASGTSGQETQYF.

This clonotype has more than one count but fewer than ten. The J gene is TRBJ1-5, the V gene TRBV6-1; perhaps TRBD1 as D (5 bases). CDR3 length: 15 amino acids. CDR1 is MNHNS, CDR2 SASEGT, per germline. The ends were cut back, 6 bases at V and 3 bases at J, with 15 bases in the middle. CDR3 amino acids: CASRTNGAPNQPQHF. The CDR3 nucleotides read TGTGCCAGCAGAACGAACGGGGCCCCCAATCAGCCCCAGCATTTT.

This clonotype was seen a single time. This rearrangement joins TRBV6-1 to TRBJ1-2; D is undetermined. The germline V gene has CDR1 MNHNS and CDR2 SASEGT. V was clipped by 1 base and J by 6 bases, with 12 bases between them. The CDR3 has 14 residues. The CDR3 DNA reads as TGTGCCAGCAGTGAAGGTTTTAGATGGGATGGCTACACCTTC. Translated, it gives CASSEGFRWDGYTF.